The clone carrying this T cell receptor beta chain was picked up a small number of times. This sample is part of a study of cytomegalovirus exposure and HLA in healthy donors. The overall study: Findings of an earlier analysis included 110 million or so unique TCR beta sequences from 200 million or so T cells. HLA-typed donors were the source of 83 million or so unique TCRs, which an early data release held.

13 Jbeta primers and 60 Vbeta primers were used for the PCR. Clones were read by immunoSEQ multiplex PCR, and TCRdb kept only the in-frame ones, dropping some. The repertoire holds 120,000 to 150,000 clones, around a tenth seen once, with 1.8% in the top ten. V was shortened by 0 bases and J by 0 bases, with 8 bases between the two germline ends. The germline V gene has CDR1 MNHEY and CDR2 SVGAGI. The CDR3 consists of 15 residues. The TCR sequence derives from a male donor in good health and CMV-seronegative. The V gene is TRBV6-5, the J gene TRBJ1-2; D remains ambiguous. The source material was PBMCs. The CDR3 region has the DNA TGTGCCAGCAGTTACTCGGCCAGGCCTAACTATGGCTACACCTTC. Translated: CASSYSARPNYGYTF.